What follows describes a single T cell receptor beta chain. The CDR3 consists of 15 residues. Germline CDR1 is SGHRS and CDR2 is YFSETQ. With 4 bases removed from V and 3 bases from J, the gap between germline ends came to 14 bases. These data belong to a study of blood T cell repertoires in COVID-19. In the study overall: Samples came from the United States, Italy and Spain, spanning acute and convalescent COVID-19.

As originally analysed: From reference gene primer amplification, estimates of nucleated cell counts were derived. Some clones are missing from TCRdb's copy, which holds only in-frame ones; the method was immunoSEQ multiplex PCR. V, J and clone size are those of that table, while D and trimming were read from the DNA. The table includes approximately 280,000 clones, 65% to 90% detected once. This TCR was sampled from a man over 45 with active or convalescent COVID-19. The specimen sequenced was peripheral blood. The chain employs TRBV5-1 and TRBJ1-5, with a tentative D call TRBD1 (6 bases). The CDR3 here is CASSLTGNDNQPQHF. CDR3 nucleotides: TGCGCCAGCAGCCTAACAGGGAATGACAATCAGCCCCAGCATTTT. Full variable domain (outside the CDR3, taken from reference TRBV5-1 and TRBJ1-5): KAGVTQTPRYLIKTRGQQVTLSCSPISGHRSVSWYQQTPGQGLQFLFEYFSETQRNKGNFPGRFSGRQFSNSRSEMNVSTLELGDSALYLCASSLTGNDNQPQHFGDGTRLSIL.